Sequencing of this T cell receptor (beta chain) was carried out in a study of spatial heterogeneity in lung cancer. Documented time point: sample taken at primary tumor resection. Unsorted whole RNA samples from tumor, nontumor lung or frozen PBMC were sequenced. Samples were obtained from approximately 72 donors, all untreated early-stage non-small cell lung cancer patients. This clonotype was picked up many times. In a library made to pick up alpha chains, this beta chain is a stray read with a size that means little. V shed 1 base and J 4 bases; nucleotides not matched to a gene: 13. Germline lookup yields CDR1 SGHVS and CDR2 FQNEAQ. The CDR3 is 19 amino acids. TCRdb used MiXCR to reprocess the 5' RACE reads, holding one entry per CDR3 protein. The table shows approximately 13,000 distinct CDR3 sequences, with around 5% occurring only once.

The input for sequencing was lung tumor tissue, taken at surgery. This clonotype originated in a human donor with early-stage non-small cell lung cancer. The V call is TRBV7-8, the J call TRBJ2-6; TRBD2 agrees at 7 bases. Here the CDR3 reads CASSLGSLGGAKGANVLTF. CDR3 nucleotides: TGTGCCAGCAGCTTAGGATCCCTGGGAGGGGCGAAAGGGGCCAACGTCCTGACTTTC. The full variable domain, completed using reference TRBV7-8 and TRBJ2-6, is GAGVSQSPRYKVAKRGQDVALRCDPISGHVSLFWYQQALGQGPEFLTYFQNEAQLDKSGLPSDRFFAERPEGSVSTLKIQRTQQEDSAVYLCASSLGSLGGAKGANVLTFGAGSRLTVL.